A single sample gave rise to the 2 T cell receptor beta chains below, sequenced in a study of shared clonotypes between healthy human individuals. Clones were sequenced by immunoSEQ multiplex PCR, and TCRdb holds only the in-frame ones, with some missing. The top ten hold around 0.37% of the sample, which has 2,500,000 or so clones, over 85% seen once. Sequencing was performed on naive CD4+ T cells from PBMCs. Subset specified: CD45RA+ positively selected. The source of these receptors is a man in his late teens or twenties in good health. Some clones in this sample may be carry-over from other donors' samples.

The rearrangement links TRBV7-2 to TRBJ2-7; D ambiguous. CDR1 is SGHTA, CDR2 FQGNSA, per germline. Trimming took off 3 bases at V and 4 bases at J, with 13 bases between the two ends. The CDR3 is made up of 14 amino acids. The CDR3 reads CASSLDVGRYEQYF. CDR3 DNA: TGTGCCAGCAGCTTGGACGTCGGCAGGTACGAGCAGTACTTC.

The gene calls are TRBV11-1 and TRBJ1-3, with no clear D. Trimming took off 3 bases at V and 4 bases at J, with 4 bases between the two ends. The CDR3 covers 12 residues. CDR1 SGHAT and CDR2 FQDESV come from the germline V gene (reference sequence). CDR3 in amino acids: CASSFSGNTIYF. Written as DNA, the CDR3 is TGTGCCAGCAGCTTCTCGGGAAACACCATATATTTT. The full variable domain, its missing parts supplied by reference TRBV11-1 and TRBJ1-3, is EAEVAQSPRYKITEKSQAVAFWCDPISGHATLYWYRQILGQGPELLVQFQDESVVDDSQLPKDRFSAERLKGVDSTLKIQPAELGDSAMYLCASSFSGNTIYFGEGSWLTVV.